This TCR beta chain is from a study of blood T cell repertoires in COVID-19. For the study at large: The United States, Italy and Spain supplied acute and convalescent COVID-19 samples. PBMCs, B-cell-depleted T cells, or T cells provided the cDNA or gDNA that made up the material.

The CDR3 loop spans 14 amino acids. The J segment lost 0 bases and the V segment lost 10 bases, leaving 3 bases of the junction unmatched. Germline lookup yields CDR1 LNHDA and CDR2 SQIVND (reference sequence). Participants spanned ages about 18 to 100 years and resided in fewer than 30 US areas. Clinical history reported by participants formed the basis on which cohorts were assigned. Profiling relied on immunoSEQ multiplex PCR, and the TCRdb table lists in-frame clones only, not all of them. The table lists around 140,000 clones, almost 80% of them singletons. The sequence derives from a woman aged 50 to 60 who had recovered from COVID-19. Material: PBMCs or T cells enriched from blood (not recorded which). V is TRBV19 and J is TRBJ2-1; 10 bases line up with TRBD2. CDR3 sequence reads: CATERGGSYNEQFF. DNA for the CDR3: TGTGCCACTGAGCGGGGGGGCTCCTACAATGAGCAGTTCTTC. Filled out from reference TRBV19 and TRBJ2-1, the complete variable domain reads DGGITQSPKYLFRKEGQNVTLSCEQNLNHDAMYWYRQDPGQGLRLIYYSQIVNDFQKGDIAEGYSVSREKKESFPLTVTSAQKNPTAFYLCATERGGSYNEQFFGPGTRLTVL.